The clone carrying this T cell receptor beta chain was counted ten times or more. Its matching antigen is unknown. TCRdb reprocessed the RT-PCR reads with MiXCR, giving one entry per CDR3 protein. Of 400,000 to 650,000 distinct CDR3 sequences listed, roughly 7.9% were seen once; the top ten hold 10% to 15%. This specimen comes from a study of response to subunit inactivated influenza vaccine. Findings of the study overall: New T cells are recruited in small numbers by each seasonal influenza vaccination, according to the authors' suggestion.

The sequencing used PBMCs from blood, collected less than 25 months after vaccination. This receptor was identified in a man between 45 and 75 years old who received an inactivated influenza vaccine.

CDR3 sequence reads: CATSAPNTDTQYF. As DNA, the CDR3 is TGTGCCACCAGTGCCCCGAACACAGATACGCAGTATTTT. The rearrangement joins TRBV24-1 to TRBJ2-3; no clear D. Germline assignment: CDR1 KGHDR and CDR2 SFDVKD. The CDR3 has 13 residues. V lost 5 bases, J lost 2 bases, and 7 bases lay in between.